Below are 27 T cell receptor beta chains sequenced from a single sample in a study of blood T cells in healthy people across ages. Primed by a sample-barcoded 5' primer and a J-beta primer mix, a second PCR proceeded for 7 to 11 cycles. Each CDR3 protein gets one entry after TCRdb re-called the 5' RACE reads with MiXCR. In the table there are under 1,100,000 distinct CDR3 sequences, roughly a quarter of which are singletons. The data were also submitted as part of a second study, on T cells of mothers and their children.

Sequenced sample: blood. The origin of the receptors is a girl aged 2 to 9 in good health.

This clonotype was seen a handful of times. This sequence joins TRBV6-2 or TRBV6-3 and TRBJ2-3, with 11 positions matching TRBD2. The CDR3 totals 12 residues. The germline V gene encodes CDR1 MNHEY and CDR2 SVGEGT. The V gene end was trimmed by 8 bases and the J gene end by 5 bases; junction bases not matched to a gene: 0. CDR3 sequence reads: CASGLAGDTQYF. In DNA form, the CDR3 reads TGTGCCAGCGGACTAGCGGGAGATACGCAGTATTTT.

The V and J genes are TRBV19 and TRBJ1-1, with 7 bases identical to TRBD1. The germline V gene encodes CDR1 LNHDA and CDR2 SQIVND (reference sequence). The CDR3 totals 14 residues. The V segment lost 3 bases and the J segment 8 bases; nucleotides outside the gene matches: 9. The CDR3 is CASSISTGSKEAFF. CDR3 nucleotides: TGTGCCAGTAGTATTTCGACAGGGAGTAAAGAAGCTTTCTTT.

The CDR3 region has the DNA TGTGCCAGCAGTTTATCGACTAGCGGGAGCCCCTACGAGCAGTACTTC. Protein: CASSLSTSGSPYEQYF. The chain carries TRBV27 and TRBJ2-7; 12 bases agree with TRBD2. The CDR3 length is 16 residues. Germline loops: CDR1 MNHEY, CDR2 SMNVEV (reference sequence). The J segment lost 2 bases and the V segment lost 0 bases, leaving 2 bases of the junction unmatched.

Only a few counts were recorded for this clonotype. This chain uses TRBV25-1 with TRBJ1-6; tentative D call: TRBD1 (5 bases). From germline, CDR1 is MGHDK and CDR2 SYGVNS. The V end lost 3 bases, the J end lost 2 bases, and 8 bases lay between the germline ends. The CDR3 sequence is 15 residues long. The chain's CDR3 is CASSEGGAYNSPLHF. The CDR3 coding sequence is TGTGCCAGCAGTGAGGGGGGAGCCTATAATTCACCCCTCCACTTT.

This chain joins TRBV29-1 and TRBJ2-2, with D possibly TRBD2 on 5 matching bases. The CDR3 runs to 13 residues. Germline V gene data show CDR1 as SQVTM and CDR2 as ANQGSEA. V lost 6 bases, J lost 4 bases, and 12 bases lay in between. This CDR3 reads CSVGGLITGELFF. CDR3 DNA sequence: TGCAGCGTCGGAGGACTGATCACCGGGGAGCTGTTTTTT.

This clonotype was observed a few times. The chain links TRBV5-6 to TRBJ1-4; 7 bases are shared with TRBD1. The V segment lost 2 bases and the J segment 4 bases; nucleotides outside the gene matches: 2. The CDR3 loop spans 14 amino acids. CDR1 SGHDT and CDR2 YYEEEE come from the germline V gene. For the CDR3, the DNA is TGTGCCAGCAGCTTACAGGGGCATAATGAAAAACTGTTTTTT. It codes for CASSLQGHNEKLFF.

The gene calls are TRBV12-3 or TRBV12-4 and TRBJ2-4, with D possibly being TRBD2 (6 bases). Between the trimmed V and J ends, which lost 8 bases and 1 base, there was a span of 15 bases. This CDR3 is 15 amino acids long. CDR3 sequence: CASLKGGGAKNIQYF. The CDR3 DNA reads TGTGCCAGCCTCAAAGGTGGGGGGGCCAAAAACATTCAGTACTTC.

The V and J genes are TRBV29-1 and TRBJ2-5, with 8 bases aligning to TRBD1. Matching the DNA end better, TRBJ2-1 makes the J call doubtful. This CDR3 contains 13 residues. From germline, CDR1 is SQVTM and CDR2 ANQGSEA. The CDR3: CSVGTGDGNEQFF. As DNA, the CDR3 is TGCAGTGTCGGGACAGGAGACGGCAATGAGCAGTTCTTC.

The CDR3 bases are TGCGCCAGCAGCCAGTGGGTGGAGGCCTACGAGCAGTACTTC. Its protein is CASSQWVEAYEQYF. The chain recombines TRBV4-3 with TRBJ2-7, with a possible D match to TRBD2 (5 bases). Trimming stripped 3 bases from V and 2 bases from J, with 11 bases between. Germline CDR1 reads LGHNA; CDR2 reads YSLEER. This CDR3 has 14 residues.

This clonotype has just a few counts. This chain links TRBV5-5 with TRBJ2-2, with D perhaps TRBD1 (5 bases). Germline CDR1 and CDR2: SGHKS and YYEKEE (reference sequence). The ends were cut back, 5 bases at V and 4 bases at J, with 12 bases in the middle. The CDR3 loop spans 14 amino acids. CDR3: CASRPRAATGELFF. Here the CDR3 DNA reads TGTGCCAGCAGACCCAGGGCCGCCACCGGGGAGCTGTTTTTT.

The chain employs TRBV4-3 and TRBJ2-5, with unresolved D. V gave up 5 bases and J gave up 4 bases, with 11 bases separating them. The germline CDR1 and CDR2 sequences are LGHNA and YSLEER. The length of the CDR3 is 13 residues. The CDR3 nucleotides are TGCGCCAGCAGCAAGGAGATGGGAGAGACCCAGTACTTC. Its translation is CASSKEMGETQYF.

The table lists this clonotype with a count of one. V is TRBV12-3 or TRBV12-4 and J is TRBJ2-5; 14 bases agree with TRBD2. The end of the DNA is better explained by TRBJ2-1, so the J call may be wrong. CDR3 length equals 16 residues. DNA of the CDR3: TGTGCCAGCAGCCTACTAGGGACTAGCGGGAGTGGTGAGCAGTTCTTC. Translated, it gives CASSLLGTSGSGEQFF.

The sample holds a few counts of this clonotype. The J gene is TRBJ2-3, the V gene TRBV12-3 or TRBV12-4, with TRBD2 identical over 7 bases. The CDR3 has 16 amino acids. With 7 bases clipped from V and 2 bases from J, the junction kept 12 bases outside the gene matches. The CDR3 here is CASTTSPNHSTDTQYF. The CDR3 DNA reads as TGTGCCAGCACGACTAGCCCTAACCATTCCACAGATACGCAGTATTTT.

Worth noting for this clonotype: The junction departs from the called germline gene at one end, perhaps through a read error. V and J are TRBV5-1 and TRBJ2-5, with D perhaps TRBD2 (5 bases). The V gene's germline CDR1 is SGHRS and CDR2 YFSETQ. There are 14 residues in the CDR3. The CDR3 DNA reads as TGCGCCAGCAGCTTGGAGTCGACTGGGGAGACCCTGTACTTC. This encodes CASSLESTGETLYF. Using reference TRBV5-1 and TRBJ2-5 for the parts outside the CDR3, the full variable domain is KAGVTQTPRYLIKTRGQQVTLSCSPISGHRSVSWYQQTPGQGLQFLFEYFSETQRNKGNFPGRFSGRQFSNSRSEMNVSTLELGDSALYLCASSLESTGETLYFGPGTRLLVL.

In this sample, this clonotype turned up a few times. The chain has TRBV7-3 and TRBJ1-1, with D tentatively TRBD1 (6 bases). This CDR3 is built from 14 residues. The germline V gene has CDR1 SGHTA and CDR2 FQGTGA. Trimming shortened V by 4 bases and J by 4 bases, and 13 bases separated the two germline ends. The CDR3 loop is CASSSVPGATEAFF. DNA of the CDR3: TGTGCCAGCAGCTCCGTGCCAGGGGCCACTGAAGCTTTCTTT.

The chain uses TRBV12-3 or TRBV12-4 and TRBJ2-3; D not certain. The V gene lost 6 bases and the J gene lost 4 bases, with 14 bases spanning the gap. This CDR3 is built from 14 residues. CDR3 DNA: TGTGCCAGCAGCCAGGCGAGTAGGGCAGATACGCAGTATTTT. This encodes CASSQASRADTQYF.

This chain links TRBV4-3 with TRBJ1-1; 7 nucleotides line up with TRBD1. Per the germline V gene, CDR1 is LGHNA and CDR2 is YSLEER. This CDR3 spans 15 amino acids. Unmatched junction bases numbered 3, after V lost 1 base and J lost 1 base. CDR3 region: CASSQGGTANTEAFF. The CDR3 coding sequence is TGCGCCAGCAGCCAAGGGGGGACAGCGAACACTGAAGCTTTCTTT.

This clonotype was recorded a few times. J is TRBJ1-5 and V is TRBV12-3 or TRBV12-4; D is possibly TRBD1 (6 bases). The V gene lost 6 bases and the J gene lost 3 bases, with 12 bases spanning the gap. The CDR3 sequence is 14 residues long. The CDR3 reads CASSVQGPNQPQHF. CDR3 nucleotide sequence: TGTGCCAGCAGCGTACAGGGCCCCAATCAGCCCCAGCATTTT.

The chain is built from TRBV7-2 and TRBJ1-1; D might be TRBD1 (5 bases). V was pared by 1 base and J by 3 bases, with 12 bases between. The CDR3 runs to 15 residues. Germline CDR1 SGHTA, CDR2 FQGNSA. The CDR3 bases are TGTGCCAGCAGCTTAGGGGGCGGACGCGACACTGAAGCTTTCTTT. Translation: CASSLGGGRDTEAFF.

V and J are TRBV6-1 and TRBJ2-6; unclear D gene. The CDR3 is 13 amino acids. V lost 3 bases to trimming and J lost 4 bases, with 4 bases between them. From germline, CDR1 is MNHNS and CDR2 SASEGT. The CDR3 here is CASSDTGANVLTF. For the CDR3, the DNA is TGTGCCAGCAGTGATACCGGGGCCAACGTCCTGACTTTC.

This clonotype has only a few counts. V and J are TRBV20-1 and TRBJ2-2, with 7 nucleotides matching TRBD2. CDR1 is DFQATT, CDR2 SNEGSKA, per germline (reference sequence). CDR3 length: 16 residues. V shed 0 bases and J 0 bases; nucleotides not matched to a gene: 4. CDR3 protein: CSARDPLAANTGELFF. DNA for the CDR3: TGCAGTGCTAGAGATCCGCTAGCGGCGAACACCGGGGAGCTGTTTTTT.

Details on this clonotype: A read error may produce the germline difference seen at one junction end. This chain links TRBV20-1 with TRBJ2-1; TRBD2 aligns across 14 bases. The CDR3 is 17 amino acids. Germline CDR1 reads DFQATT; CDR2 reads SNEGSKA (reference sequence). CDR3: CSAWTSGRPNGYNEQLF. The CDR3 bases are TGCAGTGCTTGGACTAGCGGGAGGCCCAATGGTTACAATGAGCAGCTCTTC.

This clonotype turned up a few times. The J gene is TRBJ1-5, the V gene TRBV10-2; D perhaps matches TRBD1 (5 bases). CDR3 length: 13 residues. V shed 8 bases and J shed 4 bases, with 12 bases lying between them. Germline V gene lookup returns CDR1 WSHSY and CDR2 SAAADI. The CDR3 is CASALGLNQPQHF. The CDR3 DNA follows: TGCGCCAGCGCTCTGGGGCTTAATCAGCCCCAGCATTTT.

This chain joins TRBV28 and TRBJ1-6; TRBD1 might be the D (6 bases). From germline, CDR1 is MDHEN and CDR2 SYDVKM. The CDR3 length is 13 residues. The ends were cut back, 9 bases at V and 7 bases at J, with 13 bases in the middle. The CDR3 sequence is CASQQGLNSPLHF. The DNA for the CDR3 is TGTGCCAGTCAACAGGGACTCAATTCACCCCTCCACTTT. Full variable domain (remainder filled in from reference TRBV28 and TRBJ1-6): DVKVTQSSRYLVKRTGEKVFLECVQDMDHENMFWYRQDPGLGLRLIYFSYDVKMKEKGDIPEGYSVSREKKERFSLILESASTNQTSMYLCASQQGLNSPLHFGNGTRLTVT.

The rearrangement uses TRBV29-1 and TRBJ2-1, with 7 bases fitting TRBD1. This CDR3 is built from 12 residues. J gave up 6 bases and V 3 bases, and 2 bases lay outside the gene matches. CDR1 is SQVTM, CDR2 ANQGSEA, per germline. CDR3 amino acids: CSVETGINEQFF. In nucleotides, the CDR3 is TGCAGCGTTGAGACAGGGATCAATGAGCAGTTCTTC.

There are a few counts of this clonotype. The CDR3 DNA reads as TGTGCCAGCAGCTCACCCGTGGGGGTAGGCCCCGAAGAGACCCAGTACTTC. This encodes CASSSPVGVGPEETQYF. J is TRBJ2-5 and V is TRBV7-9; tentatively, D is TRBD1 or TRBD2 (5 bases each). The CDR3 covers 17 residues. Trimming took off 4 bases at V and 3 bases at J, with 21 bases between the two ends. Germline CDR1 SEHNR, CDR2 FQNEAQ (reference sequence).

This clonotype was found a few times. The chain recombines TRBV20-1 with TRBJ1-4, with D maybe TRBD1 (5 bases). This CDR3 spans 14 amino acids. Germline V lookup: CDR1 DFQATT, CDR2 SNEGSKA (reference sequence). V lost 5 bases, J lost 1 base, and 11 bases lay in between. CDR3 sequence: CSAPGSGTNEKLFF. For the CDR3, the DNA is TGCAGTGCTCCAGGGTCGGGAACTAATGAAAAACTGTTTTTT.